The rows below give T cell receptor beta chains drawn from one sample of a study of control samples from healthy donors and cancer patients. Libraries were prepared by immunoSEQ multiplex PCR; TCRdb keeps only in-frame clonotypes and omits some of them. The table records some 210,000 clones, 91% of them present only once. Sequenced material: blood. All receptors derive from a man aged 30 to 39 in good health. The CDR3 runs from the conserved cysteine through the conserved F or W. A D gene is named only where the DNA matches it firmly. Clone size is not always given. Where it is, it says once, few, many or a class for expanded clones.

clone_size,j_call,v_call,d_call,cdr3_aa,cdr3_nt
-,TRBJ1-1,TRBV7-9,-,CASSLEISGIEAFF,TGTGCCAGCAGCTTAGAAATTTCGGGGATCGAAGCTTTCTTT
-,TRBJ2-3,TRBV4-2,TRBD2,CASSQLSGGFTDTQYF,TGTGCCAGCAGCCAACTTAGCGGGGGCTTCACAGATACGCAGTATTTT
-,TRBJ2-3,TRBV28,-,CASLGRTRGRADTQYF,TGTGCCAGCCTTGGAAGGACACGTGGACGAGCAGATACGCAGTATTTT
-,TRBJ2-7,TRBV5-1,-,CASSLERGKQYF,TGCGCCAGCAGCCTCGAGAGGGGGAAGCAGTACTTC
-,TRBJ1-6,TRBV6-5,-,CASSPRGGGSPLHF,TGTGCCAGCAGCCCCCGGGGGGGCGGTTCACCCCTCCACTTT
-,TRBJ1-6,TRBV6-6,-,CASSRVRRWGTDSPLHF,TGTGCCAGCAGTCGAGTCCGTCGGTGGGGGACGGATTCACCCCTCCACTTT
-,TRBJ2-7,TRBV5-1,TRBD1,CASSVNPGQGDEQYF,TGCGCCAGCAGCGTAAATCCGGGACAGGGGGACGAGCAGTACTTC
-,TRBJ2-5,TRBV7-2,-,CASSPVRGALGETQYF,TGTGCCAGCAGCCCGGTTAGGGGGGCCCTAGGGGAGACCCAGTACTTC
-,TRBJ2-3,TRBV29-1,-,CSVVARGWDTQYF,TGCAGCGTTGTAGCCAGGGGATGGGATACGCAGTATTTT
-,TRBJ1-4,TRBV12-1,-,CASSPLSATNEKLFF,TGTGCCAGCAGCCCCCTAAGTGCAACTAATGAAAAACTGTTTTTT
-,TRBJ1-2,TRBV5-4,-,CASSPGPGRGYTF,TGTGCCAGCAGCCCAGGGCCAGGGCGAGGCTACACCTTC
-,TRBJ2-1,TRBV6-5,-,CASTQDTWGDEQFF,TGTGCCAGCACCCAGGACACTTGGGGCGATGAGCAGTTCTTC
-,TRBJ1-1,TRBV6-6,-,CASSYSGEAFF,TGTGCCAGCAGTTACTCCGGTGAAGCTTTCTTT
-,TRBJ2-3,TRBV5-5,TRBD1,CASSTNLGQGATDTQYF,TGTGCCAGCAGCACAAACCTGGGACAGGGGGCGACAGATACGCAGTATTTT
-,TRBJ2-3,TRBV6-1,TRBD1,CASSVWGQQWYTSTDTQYF,TGTGCCAGCAGTGTTTGGGGACAGCAATGGTACACTAGCACAGATACGCAGTATTTT
-,TRBJ1-1,TRBV6-5,TRBD1,CASCTGGTEAFF,TGTGCCAGCTGTACAGGGGGCACTGAAGCTTTCTTT
-,TRBJ2-2,TRBV6-5,TRBD1,CASRRTGETGELFF,TGTGCCAGCAGGAGGACAGGGGAAACCGGGGAGCTGTTTTTT
-,TRBJ2-7,TRBV1,-,CTSSPPVLLTFFYEQYF,TGCACCAGCAGCCCTCCGGTGCTACTCACTTTCTTCTACGAGCAGTACTTC
-,TRBJ2-1,TRBV9,-,CASSVVPGVYNEQFF,TGTGCCAGCAGCGTAGTCCCGGGGGTGTACAATGAGCAGTTCTTC
-,TRBJ2-7,TRBV25-1,-,CASSVQAASYEQYF,TGTGCCAGCAGTGTTCAGGCGGCGTCCTACGAGCAGTACTTC
once,TRBJ1-1,TRBV27,TRBD1,CASRPTGMNTEAFF,TGTGCCAGCAGACCGACAGGGATGAACACTGAAGCTTTCTTT
few,TRBJ2-7,TRBV7-9,-,CASSLEVTTYEQYF,TGTGCCAGCAGCTTAGAGGTGACGACCTACGAGCAGTACTTC
-,TRBJ1-5,TRBV2,-,CASGRVNQPQHF,TGTGCCAGCGGAAGAGTTAATCAGCCCCAGCATTTT
-,TRBJ2-1,TRBV3-1/TRBV3-2,-,CASSQETALAYNEQFF,TGTGCCAGCAGCCAAGAAACTGCCCTCGCCTACAATGAGCAGTTCTTC
-,TRBJ2-7,TRBV27,-,CASSPTVAKGEQYF,TGTGCCAGCAGCCCGACCGTCGCCAAGGGCGAGCAGTACTTC
-,TRBJ1-2,TRBV13,TRBD1,CASSSGGQEVGYTF,TGTGCCAGCAGCTCAGGAGGACAGGAAGTTGGCTACACCTTC
-,TRBJ1-4,TRBV6-6,-,CASSDLGDEKLFF,TGTGCCAGCAGCGACTTAGGGGATGAAAAACTGTTTTTT
-,TRBJ2-3,TRBV12-3/TRBV12-4,-,CASSLSLQDTQYF,TGTGCCAGCAGTTTATCGCTACAGGATACGCAGTATTTT
-,TRBJ1-6,TRBV6-5,-,CASSYRSRNSPLHF,TGTGCCAGCAGTTACCGGAGCAGGAATTCACCCCTCCACTTT
once,TRBJ1-1,TRBV3-1/TRBV3-2,TRBD1,CASSLRNRGTEAFF,TGTGCCAGCAGCCTTCGGAACAGGGGGACTGAAGCTTTCTTT
-,TRBJ2-6,TRBV7-3,-,CASSLSISGANVLTF,TGTGCCAGCAGCCTCTCCATCTCTGGGGCCAACGTCCTGACTTTC
-,TRBJ2-1,TRBV24-1,-,CATSDFTGTQFF,TGTGCCACCAGTGATTTTACTGGTACTCAGTTCTTC
-,TRBJ1-5,TRBV6-1,-,CASSEGGVGQPQHF,TGTGCCAGCAGTGAAGGAGGGGTGGGTCAGCCCCAGCATTTT
-,TRBJ2-7,TRBV3-1/TRBV3-2,-,CASRPNGERGEQYF,TGTGCCAGCAGGCCTAATGGGGAAAGGGGCGAGCAGTACTTC
once,TRBJ2-1,TRBV9,TRBD2,CASSPAAGGYEQFF,TGTGCCAGCAGCCCAGCGGCGGGGGGGTATGAGCAGTTCTTC
-,TRBJ1-2,TRBV7-2,TRBD1,CASRVGTGPGQFYGYTF,TGTGCCAGCAGAGTCGGGACAGGGCCAGGGCAATTCTATGGCTACACCTTC
-,TRBJ1-5,TRBV6-5,-,CASAHGPGEGQPQHF,TGTGCCAGCGCTCACGGGCCAGGGGAGGGTCAGCCCCAGCATTTT
once,TRBJ2-3,TRBV12-3/TRBV12-4,-,CASSAAGADTQYF,TGTGCCAGCAGTGCCGCAGGGGCAGATACGCAGTATTTT
-,TRBJ2-7,TRBV24-1,-,CATSDGSAYEQYF,TGTGCCACCAGTGACGGGTCAGCCTACGAGCAGTACTTC